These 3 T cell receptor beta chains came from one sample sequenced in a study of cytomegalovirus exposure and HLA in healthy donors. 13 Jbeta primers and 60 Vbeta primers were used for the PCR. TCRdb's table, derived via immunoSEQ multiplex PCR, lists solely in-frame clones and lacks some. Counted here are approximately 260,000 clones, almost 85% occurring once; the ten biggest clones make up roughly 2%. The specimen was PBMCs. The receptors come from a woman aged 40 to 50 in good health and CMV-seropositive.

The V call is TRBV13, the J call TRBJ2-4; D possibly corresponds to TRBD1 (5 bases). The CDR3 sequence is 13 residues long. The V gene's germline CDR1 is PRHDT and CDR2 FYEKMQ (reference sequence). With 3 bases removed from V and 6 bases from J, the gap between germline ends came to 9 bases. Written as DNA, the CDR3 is TGTGCCAGCAGCTTTGGTAGGGGAAACATTCAGTACTTC. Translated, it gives CASSFGRGNIQYF.

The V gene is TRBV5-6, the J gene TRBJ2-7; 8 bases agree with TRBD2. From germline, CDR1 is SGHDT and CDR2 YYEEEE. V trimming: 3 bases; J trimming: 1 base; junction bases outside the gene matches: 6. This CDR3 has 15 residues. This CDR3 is CASSSVSGNSYEQYF. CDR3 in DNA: TGTGCCAGCAGCTCCGTTAGCGGGAATTCCTACGAGCAGTACTTC. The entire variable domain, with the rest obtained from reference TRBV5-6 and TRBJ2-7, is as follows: DAGVTQSPTHLIKTRGQQVTLRCSPKSGHDTVSWYQQALGQGPQFIFQYYEEEERQRGNFPDRFSGHQFPNYSSELNVNALLLGDSALYLCASSSVSGNSYEQYFGPGTRLTVT.

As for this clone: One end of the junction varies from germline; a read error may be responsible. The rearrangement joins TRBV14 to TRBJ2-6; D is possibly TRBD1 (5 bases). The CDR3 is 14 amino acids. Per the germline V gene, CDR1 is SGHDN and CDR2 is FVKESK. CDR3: CASSRASGANGLTF. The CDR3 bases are TGTGCCAGCAGCCGGGCCTCTGGGGCCAACGGCCTGACTTTC. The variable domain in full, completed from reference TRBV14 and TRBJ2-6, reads EAGVTQFPSHSVIEKGQTVTLRCDPISGHDNLYWYRRVMGKEIKFLLHFVKESKQDESGMPNNRFLAERTGGTYSTLKVQPAELEDSGVYFCASSRASGANGLTFGAGSRLTVL.